This T cell receptor (beta chain) is drawn from a study of PD-1 blockade in mismatch repair-deficient tumors. A few pembrolizumab responders had their TCRs sequenced. Trimming shortened V by 10 bases and J by 2 bases, and 16 bases separated the two germline ends. CDR3 length equals 14 residues. CDR1 is SNHLY, CDR2 FYNNEI, per germline. Measured with immunoSEQ multiplex PCR; TCRdb has only the in-frame clones, and not every one. The sample has 49,000 or so clones, 81% seen once. V usage is TRBV2 and J usage is TRBJ2-3, with D possibly being TRBD1 or TRBD2 (6 bases each). The sample was peripheral blood, taken less than 21 weeks after starting pembrolizumab. The TCR sequence derives from an adult with mismatch repair-deficient cancer. The CDR3 is CATTGAVFTDTQYF. CDR3 nucleotides: TGTGCCACCACGGGGGCGGTCTTCACAGATACGCAGTATTTT.